The clone carrying this T cell receptor beta chain came up a few times. Each CDR3 protein gets one entry after TCRdb re-called the RT-PCR reads with MiXCR. Of approximately 210,000 distinct CDR3 sequences listed, around two fifths are singletons. CDR3 length: 13 amino acids. The V end lost 2 bases, the J end lost 5 bases, and 9 bases lay between the germline ends. The record originates from a study of patients and donors after allogeneic stem cell transplantation. The rearrangement uses TRBV12-3 or TRBV12-4 and TRBJ1-1, with D possibly matching TRBD1 (6 bases). What was sequenced was blood, either unsorted or a sorted T cell fraction (not recorded which). This receptor was identified in a human donor who was either an allogeneic HSCT recipient or a stem cell or donor lymphocyte infusion donor (not recorded which). It is not recorded whose cells these are; they may come from a transplant donor. The CDR3 spells CASSLKQGTEAFF. CDR3 DNA: TGTGCCAGCAGTTTAAAGCAGGGGACTGAAGCTTTCTTT.